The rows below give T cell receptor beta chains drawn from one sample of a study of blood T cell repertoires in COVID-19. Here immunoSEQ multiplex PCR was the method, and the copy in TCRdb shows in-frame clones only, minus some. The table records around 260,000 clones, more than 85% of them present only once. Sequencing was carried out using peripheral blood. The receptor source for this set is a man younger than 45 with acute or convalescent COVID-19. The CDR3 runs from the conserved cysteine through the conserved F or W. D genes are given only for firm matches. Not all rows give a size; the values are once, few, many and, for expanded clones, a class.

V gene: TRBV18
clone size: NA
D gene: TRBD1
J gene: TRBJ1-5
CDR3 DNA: TGTGCCAGCACCATGACAGGGCAGGGGCAGCCCCAGCATTTT
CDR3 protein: CASTMTGQGQPQHF

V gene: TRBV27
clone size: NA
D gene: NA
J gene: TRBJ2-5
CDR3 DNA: TGTGCCAGCAGTTTGGACTTCTGGGGGGGGCGAGAGACCCAGTACTTC
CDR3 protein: CASSLDFWGGRETQYF

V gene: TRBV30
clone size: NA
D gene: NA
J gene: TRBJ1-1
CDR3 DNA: TGTGCCTGGAGTGTACTGGGCCTCCGGAGGACTGAAGCTTTCTTT
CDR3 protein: CAWSVLGLRRTEAFF

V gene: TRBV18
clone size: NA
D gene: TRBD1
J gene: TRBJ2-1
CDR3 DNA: TGTGCCAGCTCACGCGTCAGGACAGGGGAACACAATGAGCAGTTCTTC
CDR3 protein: CASSRVRTGEHNEQFF

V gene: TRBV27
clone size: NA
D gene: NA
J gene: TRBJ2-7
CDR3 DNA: TGTGCCAGCAGTTATCAGGGTCCCAACGAGCAGTACTTC
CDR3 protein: CASSYQGPNEQYF

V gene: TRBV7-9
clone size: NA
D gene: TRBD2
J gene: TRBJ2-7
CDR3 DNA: TGTGCCAGCAGTAAAGCGGGGGGATTGTACGAGCAGTACTTC
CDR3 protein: CASSKAGGLYEQYF

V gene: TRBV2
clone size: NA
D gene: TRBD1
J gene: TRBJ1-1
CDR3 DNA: TGTGCCAGCAGCCACGGGACAGTAAACACTGAAGCTTTCTTT
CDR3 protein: CASSHGTVNTEAFF

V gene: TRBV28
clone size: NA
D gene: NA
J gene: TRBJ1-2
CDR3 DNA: TGTGCCAGCAGTTTTTTTAACGGACAGAGCTATGGCTACACCTTC
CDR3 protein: CASSFFNGQSYGYTF

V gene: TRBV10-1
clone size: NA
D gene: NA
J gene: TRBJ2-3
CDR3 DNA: TGCGCCAGCAGTGTTACAGGCTCACAGATAATTTATTTT
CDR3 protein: CASSVTGSQIIYF

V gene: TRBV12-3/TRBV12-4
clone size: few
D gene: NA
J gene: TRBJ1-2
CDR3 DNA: TGTGCCAGCACTAGACCGAGCTTCTATGGCTACACCTTC
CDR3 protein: CASTRPSFYGYTF

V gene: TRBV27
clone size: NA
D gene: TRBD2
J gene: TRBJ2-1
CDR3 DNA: TGTGCCAGCAGTCCCCAACCGGGACTAGCGGTAATAAACTCCTACAATGAGCAGTTCTTC
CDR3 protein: CASSPQPGLAVINSYNEQFF

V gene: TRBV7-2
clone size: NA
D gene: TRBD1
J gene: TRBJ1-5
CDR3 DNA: TGTGCCAGCAGCTTATCGACAGGGCGGTTTCAGCCCCAGCATTTT
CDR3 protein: CASSLSTGRFQPQHF

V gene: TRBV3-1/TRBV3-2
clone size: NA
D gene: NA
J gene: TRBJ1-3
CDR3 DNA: TGTGCCAGCACCCGAGGCGGGGTCGATGGAAACACCATATATTTT
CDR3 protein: CASTRGGVDGNTIYF

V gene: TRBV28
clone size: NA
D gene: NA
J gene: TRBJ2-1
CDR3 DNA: TGTGCCAGCAGACTCATACACAATGAGCAGTTCTTC
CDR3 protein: CASRLIHNEQFF

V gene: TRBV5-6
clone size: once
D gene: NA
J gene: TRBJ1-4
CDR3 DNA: TGTGCCAGCAGCTTGTACTGGGCAGGGGAAAAACTGTTTTTT
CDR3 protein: CASSLYWAGEKLFF

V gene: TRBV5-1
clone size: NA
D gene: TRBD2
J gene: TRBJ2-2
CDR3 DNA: TGCGCCAGCAGCCAGACTAGCGGGGGAACCACCGGGGAGCTGTTTTTT
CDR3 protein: CASSQTSGGTTGELFF

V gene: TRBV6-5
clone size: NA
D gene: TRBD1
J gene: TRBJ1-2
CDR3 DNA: TGTGCCAGCACCGGACAGGCCTATGGCTACACCTTC
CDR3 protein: CASTGQAYGYTF

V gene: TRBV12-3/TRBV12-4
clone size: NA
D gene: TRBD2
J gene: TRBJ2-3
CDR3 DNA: TGTGCCATCGCGGGAGACACAGATACGCAGTATTTT
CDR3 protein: CAIAGDTDTQYF

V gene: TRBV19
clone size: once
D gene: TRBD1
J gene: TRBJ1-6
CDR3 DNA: TGTGCCACTAGAGACAGGGGAAATTCACCCCTCCACTTT
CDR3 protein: CATRDRGNSPLHF

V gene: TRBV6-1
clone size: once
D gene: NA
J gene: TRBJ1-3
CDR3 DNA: TGTGCCAGCAGTGAAGACAGGACCTGGGCTGGAAACACCATATATTTT
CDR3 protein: CASSEDRTWAGNTIYF

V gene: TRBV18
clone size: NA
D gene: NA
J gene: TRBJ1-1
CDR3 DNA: TGTGCCAGCTCCCCCTCTATGAGGTTAGAGAACACTGAAGCTTTCTTT
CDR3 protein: CASSPSMRLENTEAFF

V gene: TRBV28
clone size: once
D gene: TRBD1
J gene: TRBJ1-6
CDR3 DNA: TGTGCCAGCAGGTCGTACAGGGGGGAGAATTCACCCCTCCACTTT
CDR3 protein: CASRSYRGENSPLHF

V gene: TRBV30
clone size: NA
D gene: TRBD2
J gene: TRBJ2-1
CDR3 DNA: TGTGCCTGGAGTGTGACTAGCGGGACGGGTTGGAAGTTCTTC
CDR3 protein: CAWSVTSGTGWKFF

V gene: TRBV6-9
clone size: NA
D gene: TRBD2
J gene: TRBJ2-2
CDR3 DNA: TGTGCCAGCAGAGAAGACTTAGCGGGAGGCCCCTACACCGGGGAGCTGTTTTTT
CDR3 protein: CASREDLAGGPYTGELFF

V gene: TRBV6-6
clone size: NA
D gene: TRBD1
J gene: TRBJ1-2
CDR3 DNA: TGTGCCAGCAGCCCCGGACAGGTCTACCACTACACCTTC
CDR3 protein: CASSPGQVYHYTF

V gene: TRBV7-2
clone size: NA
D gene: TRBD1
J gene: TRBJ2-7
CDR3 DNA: TGTGCCAGCAGCTTAAGGACAGGCTCATCGGGGGAGCAGTACTTC
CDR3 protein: CASSLRTGSSGEQYF

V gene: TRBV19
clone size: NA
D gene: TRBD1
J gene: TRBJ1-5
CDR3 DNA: TGTGCCAGTTCCGGGACAGCCTACCAGGGGCCCCAGCATTTT
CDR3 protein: CASSGTAYQGPQHF

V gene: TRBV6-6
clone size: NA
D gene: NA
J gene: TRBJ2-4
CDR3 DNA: TGTGCCAGCAGTCCAGGGGACAAAAACATTCAGTACTTC
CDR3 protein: CASSPGDKNIQYF

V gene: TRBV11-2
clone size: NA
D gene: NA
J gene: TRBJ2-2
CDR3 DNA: TGTGCCAGCAGCTGGAGGGACGGTAACACCGGGGAGCTGTTTTTT
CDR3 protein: CASSWRDGNTGELFF